A selection of T cell receptor beta chains follows, all from one sample in a study of technical replicates of blood from several donors. The data were produced by immunoSEQ multiplex PCR, yet TCRdb's version contains in-frame clones alone and is incomplete. The sample includes about 70,000 clones, 95% to 97% of them seen just once. Sample: T cells isolated from PBMCs. These TCRs come from a human donor in good health. Both conserved end residues are trimmed from each CDR3. Each record gives: CDR3 length, V gene, CDR3 protein.

12	TRBV6-5	ASSKQGGGAEAF
13	TRBV28	ASQGTEVMNTEAF
11	TRBV2	ASTNGGGSPLH
13	TRBV27	ASSLEGARNQPQH
12	TRBV28	ASRVQGGLYEQY
12	TRBV19	ASSTAGRGYGYT
12	TRBV6-1	ASSEQWGGRRAF
12	TRBV2	ASSESGRWQPQH
13	TRBV7-3	ASSSRGSGANVLT
10	TRBV10-3	AISDSGVGYT
12	TRBV5-1	ASSLEQLQETQY
15	TRBV9	ASSVDPGGSSYNEQF
8	TRBV29-1	SGLFYEQF
13	TRBV6-1	ASSTGTPVSYEQY